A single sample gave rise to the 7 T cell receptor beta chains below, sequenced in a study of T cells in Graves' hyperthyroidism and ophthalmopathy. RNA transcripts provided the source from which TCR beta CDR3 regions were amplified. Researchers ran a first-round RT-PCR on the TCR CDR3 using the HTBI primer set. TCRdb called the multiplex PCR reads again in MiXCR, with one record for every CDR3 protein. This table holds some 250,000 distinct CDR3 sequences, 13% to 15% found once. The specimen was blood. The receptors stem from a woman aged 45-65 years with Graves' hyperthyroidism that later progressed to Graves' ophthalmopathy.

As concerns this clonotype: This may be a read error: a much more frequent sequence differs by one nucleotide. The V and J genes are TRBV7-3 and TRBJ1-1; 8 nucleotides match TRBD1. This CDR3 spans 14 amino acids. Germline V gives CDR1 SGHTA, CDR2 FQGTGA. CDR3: CASSRQGTNTGAFF. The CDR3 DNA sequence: TGTGCCAGCAGCCGACAGGGGACGAACACTGGAGCTTTCTTT.

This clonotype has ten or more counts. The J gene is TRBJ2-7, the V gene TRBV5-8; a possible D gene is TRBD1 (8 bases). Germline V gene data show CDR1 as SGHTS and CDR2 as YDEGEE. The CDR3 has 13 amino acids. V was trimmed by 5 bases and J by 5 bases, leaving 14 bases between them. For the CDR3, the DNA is TGTGCCAGCAGTGGACAGGGAGGGAACGAGCAGTACTTC. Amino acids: CASSGQGGNEQYF.

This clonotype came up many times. CDR3 amino acids: CSARVSFPNEKLFF. The CDR3 DNA follows: TGCAGTGCTAGAGTTAGCTTCCCTAATGAAAAACTGTTTTTT. V is TRBV20-1 and J is TRBJ1-4; D call uncertain. This CDR3 region has 14 residues. Germline CDR1 DFQATT, CDR2 SNEGSKA (reference sequence). V dropped 1 base and J dropped 3 bases, with 9 bases sitting between them.

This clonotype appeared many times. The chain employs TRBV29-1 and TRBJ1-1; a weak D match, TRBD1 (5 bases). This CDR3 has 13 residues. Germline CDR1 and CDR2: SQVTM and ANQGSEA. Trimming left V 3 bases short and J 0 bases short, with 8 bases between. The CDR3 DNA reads TGCAGCGTTGACAGGGCGGTGAACACTGAAGCTTTCTTT. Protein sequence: CSVDRAVNTEAFF.

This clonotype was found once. In nucleotides, the CDR3 is TGCAGTGCTACCCTGGACAGGGAGAACTATGGCTACACCTTC. This gives the protein CSATLDRENYGYTF. The chain combines TRBV20-1 with TRBJ1-2; 8 positions agree with TRBD1. Germline CDR1 and CDR2: DFQATT and SNEGSKA (reference sequence). With 4 bases clipped from V and 2 bases from J, the junction kept 6 bases outside the gene matches. The CDR3 runs 14 residues.

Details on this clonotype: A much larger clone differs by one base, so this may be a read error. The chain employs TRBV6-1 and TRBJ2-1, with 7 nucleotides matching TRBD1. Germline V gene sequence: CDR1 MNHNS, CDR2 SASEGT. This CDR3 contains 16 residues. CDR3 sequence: CASNRRGLLSYNGQFF. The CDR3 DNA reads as TGTGCCAGCAACCGAAGGGGGCTCCTCTCCTACAATGGGCAGTTCTTC.

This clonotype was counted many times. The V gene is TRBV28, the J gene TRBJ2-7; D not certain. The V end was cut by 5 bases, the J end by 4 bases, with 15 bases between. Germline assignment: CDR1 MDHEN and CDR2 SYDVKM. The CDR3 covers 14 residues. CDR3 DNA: TGTGCCAGCAGTCTCATCCCCGACGAATACGAGCAGTACTTC. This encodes CASSLIPDEYEQYF.